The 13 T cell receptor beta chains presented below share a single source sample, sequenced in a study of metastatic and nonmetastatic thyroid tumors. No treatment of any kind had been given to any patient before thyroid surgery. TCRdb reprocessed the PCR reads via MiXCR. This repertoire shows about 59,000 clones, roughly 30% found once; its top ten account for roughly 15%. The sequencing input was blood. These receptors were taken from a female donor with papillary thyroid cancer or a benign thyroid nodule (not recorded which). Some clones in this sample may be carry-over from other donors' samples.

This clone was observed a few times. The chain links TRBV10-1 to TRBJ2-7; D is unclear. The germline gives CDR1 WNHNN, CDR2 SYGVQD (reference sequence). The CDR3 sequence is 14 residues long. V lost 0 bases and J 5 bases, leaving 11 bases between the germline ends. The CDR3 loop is CASSESRTHDEQYF. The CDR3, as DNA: TGCGCCAGCAGTGAGTCGAGGACCCACGACGAGCAGTACTTC.

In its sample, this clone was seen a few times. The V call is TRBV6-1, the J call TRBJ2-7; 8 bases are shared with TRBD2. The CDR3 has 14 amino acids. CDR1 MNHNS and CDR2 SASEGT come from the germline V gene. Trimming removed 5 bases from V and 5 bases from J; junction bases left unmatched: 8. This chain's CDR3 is CASSSAGVGDEQYF. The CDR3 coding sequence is TGTGCCAGCAGTTCAGCGGGAGTAGGAGACGAGCAGTACTTC.

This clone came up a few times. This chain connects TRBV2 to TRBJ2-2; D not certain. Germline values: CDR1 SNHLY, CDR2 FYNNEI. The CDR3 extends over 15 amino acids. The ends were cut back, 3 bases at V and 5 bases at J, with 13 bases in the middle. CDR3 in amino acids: CASSESVGFTGELFF. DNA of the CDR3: TGTGCCAGCAGTGAGTCAGTAGGGTTTACCGGGGAGCTGTTTTTT.

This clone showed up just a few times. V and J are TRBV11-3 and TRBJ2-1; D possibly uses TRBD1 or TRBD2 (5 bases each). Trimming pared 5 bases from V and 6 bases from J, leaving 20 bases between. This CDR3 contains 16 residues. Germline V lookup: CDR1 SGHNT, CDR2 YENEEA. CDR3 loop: CASSPRDGPTANEQFF. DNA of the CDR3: TGTGCCAGCAGCCCCCGGGACGGACCGACGGCCAATGAGCAGTTCTTC. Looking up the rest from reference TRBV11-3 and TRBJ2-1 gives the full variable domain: EAGVVQSPRYKIIEKKQPVAFWCNPISGHNTLYWYLQNLGQGPELLIRYENEEAVDDSQLPKDRFSAERLKGVDSTLKIQPAELGDSAVYLCASSPRDGPTANEQFFGPGTRLTVL.

CDR3 sequence (DNA): TGTGCCAGTAGTATAGAGGGGACTGTCCTAACGGGCTACACCTTC. It yields the protein CASSIEGTVLTGYTF. The chain has TRBV19 and TRBJ1-2, with TRBD1 as a possible D gene (5 bases). Germline CDR1 and CDR2: LNHDA and SQIVND (reference sequence). The CDR3 consists of 15 residues. V was pared by 0 bases and J by 8 bases, with 16 bases between.

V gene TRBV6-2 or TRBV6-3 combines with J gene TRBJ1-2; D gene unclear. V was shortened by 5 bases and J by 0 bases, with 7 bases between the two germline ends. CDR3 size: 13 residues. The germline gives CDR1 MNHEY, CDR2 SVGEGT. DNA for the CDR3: TGTGCCAGCAGTAGCAGTGCTAACTATGGCTACACCTTC. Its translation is CASSSSANYGYTF.

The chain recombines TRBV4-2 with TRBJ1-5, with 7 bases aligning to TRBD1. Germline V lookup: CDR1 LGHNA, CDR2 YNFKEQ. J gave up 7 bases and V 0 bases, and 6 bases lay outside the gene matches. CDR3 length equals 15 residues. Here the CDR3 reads CASSQDDREGQPQHF. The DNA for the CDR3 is TGTGCCAGCAGCCAAGACGACAGGGAGGGACAGCCCCAGCATTTT.

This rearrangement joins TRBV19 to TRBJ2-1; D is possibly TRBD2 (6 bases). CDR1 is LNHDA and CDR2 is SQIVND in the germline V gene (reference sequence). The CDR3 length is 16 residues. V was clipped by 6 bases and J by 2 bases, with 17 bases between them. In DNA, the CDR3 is TGTGCCAGTAGGGTTAGGATGGGCGGGACCTACAATGAGCAGTTCTTC. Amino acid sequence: CASRVRMGGTYNEQFF.

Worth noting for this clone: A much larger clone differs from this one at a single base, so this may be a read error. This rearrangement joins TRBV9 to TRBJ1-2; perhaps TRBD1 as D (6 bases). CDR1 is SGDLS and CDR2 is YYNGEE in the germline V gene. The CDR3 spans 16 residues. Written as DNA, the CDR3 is TGTGCCAGCAGCGTAGGTCAGGACAGAGGCTACTATCGCTACACCTTC. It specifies CASSVGQDRGYYRYTF.

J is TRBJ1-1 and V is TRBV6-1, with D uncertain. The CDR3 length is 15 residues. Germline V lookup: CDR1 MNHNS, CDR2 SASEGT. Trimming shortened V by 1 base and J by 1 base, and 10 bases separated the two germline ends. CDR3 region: CASSEELTQNTEAFF. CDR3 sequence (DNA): TGTGCCAGCAGTGAAGAATTGACACAGAACACTGAAGCTTTCTTT.

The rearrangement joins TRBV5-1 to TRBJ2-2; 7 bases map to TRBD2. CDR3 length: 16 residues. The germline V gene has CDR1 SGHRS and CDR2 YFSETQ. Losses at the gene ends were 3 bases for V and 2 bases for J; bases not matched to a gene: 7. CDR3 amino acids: CASSWGGSVNTGELFF. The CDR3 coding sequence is TGCGCCAGCAGCTGGGGCGGGAGTGTTAACACCGGGGAGCTGTTTTTT.

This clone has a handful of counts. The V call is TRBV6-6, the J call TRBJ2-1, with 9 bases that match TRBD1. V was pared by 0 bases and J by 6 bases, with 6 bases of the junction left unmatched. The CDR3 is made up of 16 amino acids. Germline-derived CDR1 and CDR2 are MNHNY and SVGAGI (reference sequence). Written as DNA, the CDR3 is TGTGCCAGCAGTTACTCTGGGACAGGGAGAGGCAATGAGCAGTTCTTC. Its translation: CASSYSGTGRGNEQFF.

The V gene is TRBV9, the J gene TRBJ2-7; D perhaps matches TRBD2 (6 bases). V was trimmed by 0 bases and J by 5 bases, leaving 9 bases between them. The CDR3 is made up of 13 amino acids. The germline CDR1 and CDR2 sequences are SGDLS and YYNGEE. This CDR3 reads CASSVDGGNEQYF. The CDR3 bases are TGTGCCAGCAGCGTAGATGGGGGGAACGAGCAGTACTTC.